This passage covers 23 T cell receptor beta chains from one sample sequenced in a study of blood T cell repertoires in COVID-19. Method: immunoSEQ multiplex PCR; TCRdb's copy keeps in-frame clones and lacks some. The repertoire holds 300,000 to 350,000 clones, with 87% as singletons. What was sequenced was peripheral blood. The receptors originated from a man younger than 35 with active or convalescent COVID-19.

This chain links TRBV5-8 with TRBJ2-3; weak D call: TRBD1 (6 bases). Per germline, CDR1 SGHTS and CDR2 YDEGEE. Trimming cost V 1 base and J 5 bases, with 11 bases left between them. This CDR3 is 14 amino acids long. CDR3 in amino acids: CASSLTGRRDTQYF. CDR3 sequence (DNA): TGTGCCAGCAGCTTGACAGGGCGCAGAGATACGCAGTATTTT.

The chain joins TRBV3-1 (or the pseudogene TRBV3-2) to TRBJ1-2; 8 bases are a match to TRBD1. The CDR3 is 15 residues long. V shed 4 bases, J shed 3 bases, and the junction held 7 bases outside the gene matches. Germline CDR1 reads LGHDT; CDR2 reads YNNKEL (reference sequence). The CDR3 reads CASSPNRGSDYGYTF. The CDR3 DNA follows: TGTGCCAGCAGCCCAAACAGGGGGAGCGACTATGGCTACACCTTC.

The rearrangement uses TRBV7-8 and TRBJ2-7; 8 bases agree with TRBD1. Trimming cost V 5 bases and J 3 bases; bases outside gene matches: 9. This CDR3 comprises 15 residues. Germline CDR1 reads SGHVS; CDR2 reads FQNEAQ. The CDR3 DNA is TGTGCCAGCAGCCCCTGGACAGGGATACTCTACGAGCAGTACTTC. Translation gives CASSPWTGILYEQYF.

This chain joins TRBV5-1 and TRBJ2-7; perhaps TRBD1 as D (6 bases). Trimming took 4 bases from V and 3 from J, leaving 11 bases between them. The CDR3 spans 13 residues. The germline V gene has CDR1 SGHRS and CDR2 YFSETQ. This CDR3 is CASSIRTDYEQYF. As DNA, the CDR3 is TGCGCCAGCAGCATTAGGACAGACTACGAGCAGTACTTC.

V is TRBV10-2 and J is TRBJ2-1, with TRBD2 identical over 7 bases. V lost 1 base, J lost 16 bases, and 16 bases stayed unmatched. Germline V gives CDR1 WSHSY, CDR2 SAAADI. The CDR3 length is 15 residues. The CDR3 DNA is TGCGCCAGCAGTGAGTACGGACTAAGCGGGGAATCTGGTTTCTTC. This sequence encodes CASSEYGLSGESGFF.

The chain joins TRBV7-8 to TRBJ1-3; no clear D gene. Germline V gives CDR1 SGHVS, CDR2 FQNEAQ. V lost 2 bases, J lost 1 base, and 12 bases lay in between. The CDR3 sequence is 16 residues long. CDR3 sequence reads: CASSLNGGESGNTIYF. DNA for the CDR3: TGTGCCAGCAGCTTAAACGGCGGGGAGTCTGGAAACACCATATATTTT.

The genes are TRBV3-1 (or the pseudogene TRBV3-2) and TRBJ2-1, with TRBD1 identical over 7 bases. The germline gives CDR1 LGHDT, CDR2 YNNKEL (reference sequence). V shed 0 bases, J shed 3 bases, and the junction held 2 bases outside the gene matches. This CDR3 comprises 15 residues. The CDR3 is CASSQEGQVYNEQFF. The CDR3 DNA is TGTGCCAGCAGCCAAGAAGGACAGGTCTACAATGAGCAGTTCTTC.

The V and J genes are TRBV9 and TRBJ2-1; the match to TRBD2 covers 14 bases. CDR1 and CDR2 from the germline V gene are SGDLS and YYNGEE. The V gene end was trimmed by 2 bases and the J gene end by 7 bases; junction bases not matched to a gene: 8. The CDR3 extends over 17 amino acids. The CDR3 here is CASSVPGLAGVTNEQFF. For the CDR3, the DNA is TGTGCCAGCAGCGTCCCGGGACTAGCGGGAGTAACGAATGAGCAGTTCTTC.

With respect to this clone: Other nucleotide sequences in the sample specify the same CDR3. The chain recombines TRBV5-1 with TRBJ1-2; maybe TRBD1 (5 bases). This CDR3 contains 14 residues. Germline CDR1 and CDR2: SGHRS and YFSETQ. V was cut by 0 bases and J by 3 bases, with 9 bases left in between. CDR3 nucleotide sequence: TGCGCCAGCAGCTTGGCCACAGGAGACTATGGCTACACCTTC. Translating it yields CASSLATGDYGYTF. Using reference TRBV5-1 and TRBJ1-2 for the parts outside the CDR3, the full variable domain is KAGVTQTPRYLIKTRGQQVTLSCSPISGHRSVSWYQQTPGQGLQFLFEYFSETQRNKGNFPGRFSGRQFSNSRSEMNVSTLELGDSALYLCASSLATGDYGYTFGSGTRLTVV.

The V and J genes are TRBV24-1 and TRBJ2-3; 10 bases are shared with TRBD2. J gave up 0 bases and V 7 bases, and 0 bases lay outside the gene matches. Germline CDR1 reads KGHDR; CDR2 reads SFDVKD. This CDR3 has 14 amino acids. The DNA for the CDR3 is TGTGCCACCAGGACTAGCGGGAGCACAGATACGCAGTATTTT. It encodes CATRTSGSTDTQYF.

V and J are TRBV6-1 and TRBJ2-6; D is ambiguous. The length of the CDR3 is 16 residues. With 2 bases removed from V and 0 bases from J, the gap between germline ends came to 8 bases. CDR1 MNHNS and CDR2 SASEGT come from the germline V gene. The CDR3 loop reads CASSERRSSGANVLTF. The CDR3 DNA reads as TGTGCCAGCAGTGAAAGGAGATCCTCTGGGGCCAACGTCCTGACTTTC.

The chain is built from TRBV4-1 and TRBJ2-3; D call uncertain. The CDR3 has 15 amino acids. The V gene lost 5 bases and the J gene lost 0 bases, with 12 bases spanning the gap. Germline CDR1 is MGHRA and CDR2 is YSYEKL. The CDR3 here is CASSLTPASTDTQYF. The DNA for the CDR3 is TGCGCCAGCAGCTTGACACCCGCTAGCACAGATACGCAGTATTTT.

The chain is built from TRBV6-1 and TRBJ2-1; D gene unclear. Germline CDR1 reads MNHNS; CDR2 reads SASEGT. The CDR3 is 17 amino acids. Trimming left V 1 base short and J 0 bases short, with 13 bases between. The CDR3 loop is CASSEGALRSSYNEQFF. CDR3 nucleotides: TGTGCCAGCAGTGAAGGGGCCCTCCGAAGCTCCTACAATGAGCAGTTCTTC.

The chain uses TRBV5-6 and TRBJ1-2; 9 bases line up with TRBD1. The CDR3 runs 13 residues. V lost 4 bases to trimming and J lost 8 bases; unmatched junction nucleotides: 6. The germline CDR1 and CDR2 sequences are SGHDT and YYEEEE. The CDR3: CASSPGQGPGYTF. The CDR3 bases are TGTGCCAGCAGCCCTGGACAGGGGCCCGGCTACACCTTC. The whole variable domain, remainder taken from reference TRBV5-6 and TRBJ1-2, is DAGVTQSPTHLIKTRGQQVTLRCSPKSGHDTVSWYQQALGQGPQFIFQYYEEEERQRGNFPDRFSGHQFPNYSSELNVNALLLGDSALYLCASSPGQGPGYTFGSGTRLTVV.

CDR3 amino acids: CASSETGAHYGYTF. The CDR3 coding sequence is TGTGCCAGCAGTGAAACAGGGGCCCACTATGGCTACACCTTC. This rearrangement joins TRBV25-1 to TRBJ1-2, with TRBD1 matching 7 bases. Germline V gene lookup returns CDR1 MGHDK and CDR2 SYGVNS. The CDR3 is made up of 14 amino acids. V trimming: 2 bases; J trimming: 3 bases; junction bases outside the gene matches: 3.

The CDR3 loop reads CASSFLAVNTGELFF. Written as DNA, the CDR3 is TGTGCCAGCAGTTTTCTAGCGGTTAACACCGGGGAGCTGTTTTTT. The chain combines TRBV27 with TRBJ2-2, with 7 positions matching TRBD2. This CDR3 contains 15 residues. CDR1 and CDR2 from the germline V gene are MNHEY and SMNVEV (reference sequence). Trimming removed 3 bases from V and 2 bases from J; junction bases left unmatched: 3.

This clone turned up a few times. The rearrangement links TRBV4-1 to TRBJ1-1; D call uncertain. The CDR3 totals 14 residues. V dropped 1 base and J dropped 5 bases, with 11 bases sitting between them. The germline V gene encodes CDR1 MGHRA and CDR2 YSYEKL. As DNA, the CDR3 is TGCGCCAGCAGCCAAGTGGCAGGCAATACTGAAGCTTTCTTT. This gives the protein CASSQVAGNTEAFF.

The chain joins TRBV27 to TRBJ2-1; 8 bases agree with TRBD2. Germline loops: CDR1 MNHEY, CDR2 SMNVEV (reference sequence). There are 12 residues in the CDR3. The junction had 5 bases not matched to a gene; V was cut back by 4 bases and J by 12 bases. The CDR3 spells CASSYAGGSQFF. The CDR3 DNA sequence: TGTGCCAGCAGTTACGCGGGAGGTTCGCAGTTCTTC.

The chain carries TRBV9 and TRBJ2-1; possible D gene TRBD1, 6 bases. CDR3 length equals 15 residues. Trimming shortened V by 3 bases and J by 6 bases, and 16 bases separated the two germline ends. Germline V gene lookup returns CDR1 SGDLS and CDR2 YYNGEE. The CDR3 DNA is TGTGCCAGCAGCGCAAAGGGGGTGAGGAGCAATGAGCAGTTCTTC. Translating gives CASSAKGVRSNEQFF.

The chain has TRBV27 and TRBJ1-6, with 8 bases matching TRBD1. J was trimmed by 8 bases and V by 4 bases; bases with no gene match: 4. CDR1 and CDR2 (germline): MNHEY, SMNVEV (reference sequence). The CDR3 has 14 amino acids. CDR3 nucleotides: TGTGCCAGCAGTTCTACAGGGGGGTATTCACCCCTCCACTTT. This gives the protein CASSSTGGYSPLHF.

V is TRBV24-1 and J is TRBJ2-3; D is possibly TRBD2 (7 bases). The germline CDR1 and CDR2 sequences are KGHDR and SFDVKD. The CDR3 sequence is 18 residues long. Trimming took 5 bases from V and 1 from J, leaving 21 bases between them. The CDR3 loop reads CATSGRGAGPEGTDTQYF. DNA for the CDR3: TGTGCCACCAGTGGCCGGGGGGCAGGTCCAGAGGGCACAGATACGCAGTATTTT.

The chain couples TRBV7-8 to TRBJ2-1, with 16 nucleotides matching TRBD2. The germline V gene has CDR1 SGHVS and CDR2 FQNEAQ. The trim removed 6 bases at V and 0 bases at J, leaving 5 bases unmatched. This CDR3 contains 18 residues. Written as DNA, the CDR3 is TGTGCCAGCAGGAGGGGACTAGCGGGGGGGAGCTCCTACAATGAGCAGTTCTTC. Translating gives CASRRGLAGGSSYNEQFF.

CDR3 in amino acids: CASSDQRGALAKNIQYF. As DNA, the CDR3 is TGTGCCAGCAGTGACCAGCGGGGGGCGTTAGCCAAAAACATTCAGTACTTC. This sequence joins TRBV2 and TRBJ2-4, with TRBD2 matching over 9 bases. The germline gives CDR1 SNHLY, CDR2 FYNNEI. After removal of 3 bases from V and 0 bases from J, the junction contained 6 bases not matched to a gene. CDR3 length: 17 amino acids.